The clone carrying this TCR beta chain has only a few counts. This specimen belongs to a study of blood T cells in healthy people across ages. A second PCR, run for about 6 to 12 cycles, used a sample-barcoded 5' primer plus a J-beta primer mix. No fewer than 3 million CDR3-containing paired-end reads came from each sample. TCRdb reanalysed the 5' RACE reads using MiXCR and keeps one entry per CDR3 protein. The sample consists of around 700,000 distinct CDR3 sequences, approximately 25% of them appearing once. The germline gives CDR1 KGHDR, CDR2 SFDVKD. The CDR3 sequence is 15 residues long. Trimming stripped 2 bases from V and 0 bases from J, with 9 bases between. Those donating, healthy Caucasian individuals from Russia, were aged about 6 to 100. The data also belong to a second study, concerning T cells of mothers and their children.

The origin of this receptor is a boy aged 10-17 years in good health. This chain connects TRBV24-1 to TRBJ1-2, with D maybe TRBD1 (6 bases). The specimen was blood. CDR3 bases: TGTGCCACCAGTGATTCCCGGACAGCTAACTATGGCTACACCTTC. Amino acid sequence: CATSDSRTANYGYTF.